Below, 9 T cell receptor beta chains from the same sample are listed, as sequenced in a study of T cells in Graves' hyperthyroidism and ophthalmopathy. Authors of the study amplified TCR beta CDR3 regions from RNA transcripts. Primed by the HTBI set, a first-round RT-PCR was run on the TCR CDR3. TCRdb used MiXCR to reprocess the multiplex PCR reads, holding one entry per CDR3 protein. The table has approximately 410,000 distinct CDR3 sequences, around 15% seen once. Sequencing was carried out using blood. Receptors originate from a man younger than 35 with Graves' ophthalmopathy.

V is TRBV6-1 and J is TRBJ2-7; D unresolved. The CDR3 runs to 12 residues. Looked up from germline, CDR1 is MNHNS and CDR2 is SASEGT. Trimming pared 6 bases from V and 5 bases from J, leaving 11 bases between. CDR3 loop: CASSSQVHEQYF. The CDR3 DNA reads as TGTGCCAGCAGCTCTCAGGTGCACGAGCAGTACTTC.

The chain employs TRBV20-1 and TRBJ2-5; D is perhaps TRBD2 (6 bases). Germline CDR1 reads DFQATT; CDR2 reads SNEGSKA (reference sequence). Trimming pared 5 bases from V and 0 bases from J, leaving 10 bases between. The CDR3 loop spans 13 amino acids. The CDR3 nucleotides are TGCAGTGCTTCTCTAGCGAACCAAGAGACCCAGTACTTC. It encodes CSASLANQETQYF.

This clonotype came up many times. The chain employs TRBV29-1 and TRBJ2-1; TRBD2 agrees at 11 bases. This CDR3 region has 15 residues. Germline V lookup: CDR1 SQVTM, CDR2 ANQGSEA. V gave up 6 bases and J gave up 4 bases; unmatched junction bases: 8. CDR3 amino acids: CSVHQGLAAYNEQFF. The CDR3 bases are TGCAGCGTCCACCAGGGACTAGCGGCTTACAATGAGCAGTTCTTC.

This clonotype was detected only a few times. A much larger clone differs by one base, so this may be a read error. V is TRBV11-3 and J is TRBJ1-2; D perhaps matches TRBD1 (5 bases). This CDR3 spans 13 amino acids. Germline values: CDR1 SGHNT, CDR2 YENEEA. This chain's CDR3 is CASGLTGEWGYTF. The DNA for the CDR3 is TGTGCCAGCGGCTTGACGGGGGAATGGGGCTACACCTTC.

This rearrangement joins TRBV29-1 to TRBJ2-2; D assignment may be TRBD1 or TRBD2 (7 bases each). The germline V gene has CDR1 SQVTM and CDR2 ANQGSEA. V lost 1 base and J lost 6, with 15 bases in between. The CDR3 consists of 15 residues. As DNA, the CDR3 is TGCAGCGTTGAAGGACCAGCAGGGGGGGCCGGGGAGCTGTTTTTT. This gives the protein CSVEGPAGGAGELFF.

This clonotype was seen ten or more times. The chain recombines TRBV4-1 with TRBJ1-5; 8 positions match TRBD1. Germline V lookup: CDR1 MGHRA, CDR2 YSYEKL. V shed 5 bases and J 5 bases; nucleotides not matched to a gene: 11. CDR3 length: 16 amino acids. The CDR3 DNA follows: TGCGCCAGCAGCTCCAGGACAGGGAGGGATCATCAGCCCCAGCATTTT. Translated, it gives CASSSRTGRDHQPQHF.

With regard to this clonotype: A much larger clone sits a single nucleotide away, making a read error possible. This CDR3 reads CAWAYTGELFF. CDR3 nucleotides: TGTGCCTGGGCCTACACCGGGGAGCTGTTTTTT. The chain recombines TRBV30 with TRBJ2-2; no reliable D call. Germline V gene data show CDR1 as GTSNPN and CDR2 as SVGIG (reference sequence). V gave up 5 bases and J gave up 3 bases, with 4 bases separating them. This CDR3 has 11 amino acids.

CDR3 amino acids: CASSTRLAGYNEQFF. The CDR3 coding sequence is TGTGCCAGCAGCACCCGACTAGCGGGGTACAATGAGCAGTTCTTC. V usage is TRBV13 and J usage is TRBJ2-1, with 11 bases lining up with TRBD2. The CDR3 spans 15 residues. The V gene's germline CDR1 is PRHDT and CDR2 FYEKMQ (reference sequence). Trimming at V came to 5 bases and at J to 4 bases, leaving 4 bases not matched to a gene.

This clonotype was detected ten times or more. The chain recombines TRBV24-1 with TRBJ2-3, with no clear D. Germline CDR1 KGHDR, CDR2 SFDVKD. CDR3 size: 11 residues. The V and J ends lost 9 bases and 3 bases respectively, with 6 bases between them. As DNA, the CDR3 is TGTGCCACCTCGTATACAGATACGCAGTATTTT. The encoded protein is CATSYTDTQYF.